These 7 T cell receptor beta chains were sequenced from one sample in a study of glioma-infiltrating T cells. Using RNA template, CDR3s of TCR alpha and beta were amplified with iRepertoire arm-PCR. TCRdb re-derived calls from the multiplex PCR reads in MiXCR, one entry per CDR3 protein. Of roughly 190,000 distinct CDR3 sequences in the sample, over 30% were seen once. The sample comprised glioma tissue, nonneoplastic brain tissue, or PBMCs (not recorded which). The receptors here all came from a human donor with low-grade glioma or glioblastoma, undergoing nonglioma brain surgery, or in good health (not recorded which).

This clonotype was counted ten times or more. The chain has TRBV6-1 and TRBJ2-1, with 7 bases lining up with TRBD2. The V gene end was trimmed by 5 bases and the J gene end by 3 bases; junction bases not matched to a gene: 7. Germline loops: CDR1 MNHNS, CDR2 SASEGT. There are 15 residues in the CDR3. CDR3 amino acids: CASSPREVVYNEQFF. CDR3 nucleotides: TGTGCCAGCAGTCCCCGGGAGGTGGTCTACAATGAGCAGTTCTTC.

This clonotype has a count of ten or more. The chain joins TRBV3-1 to TRBJ1-1; D unresolved. Trimming shortened V by 2 bases and J by 1 base, and 8 bases separated the two germline ends. The CDR3 runs 14 residues. Germline assignment: CDR1 LGHDT and CDR2 YNNKEL (reference sequence). The CDR3 bases are TGTGCCAGCAGCCAAAATGGACCGAACACTGAAGCTTTCTTT. It encodes CASSQNGPNTEAFF.

Many counts were recorded for this clonotype. The chain is built from TRBV18 and TRBJ2-7; D might be TRBD1 or TRBD2, each matching 6 bases. Trimming removed 3 bases from V and 2 bases from J, with 11 bases in between. The CDR3 contains 14 residues. Looked up from germline, CDR1 is KGHSH and CDR2 is LQKENI. CDR3 sequence: CASSPAGQTYEQYF. The CDR3 DNA reads as TGTGCCAGCTCACCGGCGGGACAAACCTACGAGCAGTACTTC. Variable domain in full (rest from reference TRBV18 and TRBJ2-7): NAGVMQNPRHLVRRRGQEARLRCSPMKGHSHVYWYRQLPEEGLKFMVYLQKENIIDESGMPKERFSAEFPKEGPSILRIQQVVRGDSAAYFCASSPAGQTYEQYFGPGTRLTVT.

In regard to this clonotype: Possible read error: a much larger clone is one base away. The V call is TRBV18, the J call TRBJ2-2, with D perhaps TRBD1 or TRBD2 (5 bases each). This CDR3 comprises 15 residues. The germline gives CDR1 KGHSH, CDR2 LQKENI. In DNA, the CDR3 is TGTGCCAGCTCAACCACCGGGACGTCCACCTGGGAGCTGTTTTTT. Its protein is CASSTTGTSTWELFF.

This clonotype was seen many times. This chain joins TRBV6-2 or TRBV6-3 and TRBJ2-2, with unresolved D. V shed 5 bases and J shed 6 bases, with 16 bases lying between them. Germline assignment: CDR1 MNHEY and CDR2 SVGEGT. This CDR3 has 15 residues. This CDR3 reads CASSLGPSGAGELFF. The DNA for the CDR3 is TGTGCCAGCAGTCTCGGCCCTTCTGGCGCCGGGGAGCTGTTTTTT.

This clonotype is categorized as medium-sized. The chain recombines TRBV20-1 with TRBJ2-3; D not certain. V was trimmed by 2 bases and J by 4 bases, leaving 10 bases between them. The CDR3 runs to 13 residues. Germline V gene lookup returns CDR1 DFQATT and CDR2 SNEGSKA (reference sequence). The CDR3: CSARLLTSDTQYF. CDR3 in DNA: TGCAGTGCTAGACTTCTAACCTCAGATACGCAGTATTTT.

A note on this clonotype: Sequence at one end of the junction differs from germline and may be a read error. The chain combines TRBV28 with TRBJ1-5; D gene unclear. In germline, CDR1 is MDHEN, CDR2 SYDVKM. The CDR3 is 12 residues long. The CDR3 protein is CASSLGNQPHHF. CDR3 in DNA: TGCGCCAGCAGTTTGGGCAATCAGCCCCACCATTTT.